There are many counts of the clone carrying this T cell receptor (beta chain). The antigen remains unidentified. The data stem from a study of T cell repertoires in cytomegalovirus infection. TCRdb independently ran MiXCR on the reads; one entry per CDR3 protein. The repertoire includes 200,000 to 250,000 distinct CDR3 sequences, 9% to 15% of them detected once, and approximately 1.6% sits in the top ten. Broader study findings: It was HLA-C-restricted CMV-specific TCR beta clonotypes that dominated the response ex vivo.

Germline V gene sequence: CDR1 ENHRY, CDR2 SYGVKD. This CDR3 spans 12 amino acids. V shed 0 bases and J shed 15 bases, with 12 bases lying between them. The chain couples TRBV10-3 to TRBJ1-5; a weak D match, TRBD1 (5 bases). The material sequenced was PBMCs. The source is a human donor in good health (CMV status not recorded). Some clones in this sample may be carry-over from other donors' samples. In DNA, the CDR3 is TGTGCCATCAGTGAGTCAGAGGGGATCCGGCATTTT. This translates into CAISESEGIRHF.